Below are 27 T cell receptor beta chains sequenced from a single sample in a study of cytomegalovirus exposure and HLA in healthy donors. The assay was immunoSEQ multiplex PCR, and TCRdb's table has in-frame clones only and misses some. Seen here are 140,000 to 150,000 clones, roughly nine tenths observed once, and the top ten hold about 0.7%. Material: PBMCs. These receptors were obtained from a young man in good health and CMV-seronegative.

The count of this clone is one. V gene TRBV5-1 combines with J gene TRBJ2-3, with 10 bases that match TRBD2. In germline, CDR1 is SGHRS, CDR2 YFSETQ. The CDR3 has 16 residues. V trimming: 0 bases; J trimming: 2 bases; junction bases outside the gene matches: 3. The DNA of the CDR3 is TGCGCCAGCAGCTTGGAAACTAGCGGGAACACAGATACGCAGTATTTT. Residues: CASSLETSGNTDTQYF. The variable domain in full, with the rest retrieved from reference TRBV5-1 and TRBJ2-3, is KAGVTQTPRYLIKTRGQQVTLSCSPISGHRSVSWYQQTPGQGLQFLFEYFSETQRNKGNFPGRFSGRQFSNSRSEMNVSTLELGDSALYLCASSLETSGNTDTQYFGPGTRLTVL.

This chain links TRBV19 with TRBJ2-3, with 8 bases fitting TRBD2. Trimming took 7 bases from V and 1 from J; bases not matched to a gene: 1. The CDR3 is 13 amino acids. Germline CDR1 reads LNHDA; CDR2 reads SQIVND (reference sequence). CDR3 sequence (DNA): TGTGCCAGTAAGACTAGCGGCACAGATACGCAGTATTTT. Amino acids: CASKTSGTDTQYF.

The CDR3 loop reads CASSYATGSGNTIYF. DNA of the CDR3: TGTGCCAGCAGTTACGCGACAGGCTCTGGAAACACCATATATTTT. The V and J genes are TRBV6-5 and TRBJ1-3; maybe TRBD1 (6 bases). V shed 2 bases and J shed 0 bases, with 8 bases lying between them. This CDR3 spans 15 amino acids. Germline V CDR1 and CDR2: MNHEY, SVGAGI.

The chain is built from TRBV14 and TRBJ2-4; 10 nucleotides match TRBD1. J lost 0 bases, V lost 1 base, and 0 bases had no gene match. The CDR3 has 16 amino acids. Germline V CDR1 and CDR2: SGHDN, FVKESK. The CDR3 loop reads CASSQGQGAAKNIQYF. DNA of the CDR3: TGTGCCAGCAGCCAAGGACAGGGGGCAGCCAAAAACATTCAGTACTTC.

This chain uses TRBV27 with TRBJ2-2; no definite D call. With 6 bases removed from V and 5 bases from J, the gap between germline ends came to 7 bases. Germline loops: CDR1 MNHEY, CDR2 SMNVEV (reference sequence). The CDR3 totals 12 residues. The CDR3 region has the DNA TGTGCCAGCAGAGCTAATACCGGGGAGCTGTTTTTT. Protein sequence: CASRANTGELFF.

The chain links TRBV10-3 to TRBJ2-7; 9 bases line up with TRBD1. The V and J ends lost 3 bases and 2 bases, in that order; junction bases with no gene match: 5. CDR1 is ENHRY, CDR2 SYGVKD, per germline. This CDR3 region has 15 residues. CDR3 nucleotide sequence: TGTGCCATCAGTGATGGGACAGGGCGGCCCTACGAGCAGTACTTC. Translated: CAISDGTGRPYEQYF.

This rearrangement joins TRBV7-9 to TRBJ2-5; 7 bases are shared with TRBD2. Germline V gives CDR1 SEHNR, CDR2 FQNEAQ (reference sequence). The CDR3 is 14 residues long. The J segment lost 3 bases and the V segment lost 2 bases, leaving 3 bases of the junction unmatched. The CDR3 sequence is CASSLLGGKETQYF. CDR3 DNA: TGTGCCAGCAGCTTATTGGGGGGGAAAGAGACCCAGTACTTC.

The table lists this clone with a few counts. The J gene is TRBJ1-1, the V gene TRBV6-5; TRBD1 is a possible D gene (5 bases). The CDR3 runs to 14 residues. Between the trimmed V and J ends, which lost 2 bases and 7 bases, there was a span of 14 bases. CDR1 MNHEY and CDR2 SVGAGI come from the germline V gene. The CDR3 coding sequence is TGTGCCAGCAGTTACGGCAGGGAATATTTTGAAGCTTTCTTT. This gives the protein CASSYGREYFEAFF.

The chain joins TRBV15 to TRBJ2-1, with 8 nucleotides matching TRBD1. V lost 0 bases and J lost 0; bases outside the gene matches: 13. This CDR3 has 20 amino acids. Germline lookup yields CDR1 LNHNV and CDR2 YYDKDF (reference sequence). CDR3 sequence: CATSRDLPGGALSSYNEQFF. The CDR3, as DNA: TGTGCCACCAGCAGAGATCTCCCAGGGGGCGCATTAAGCTCCTACAATGAGCAGTTCTTC. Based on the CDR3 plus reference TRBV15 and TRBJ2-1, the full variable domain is DAMVIQNPRYQVTQFGKPVTLSCSQTLNHNVMYWYQQKSSQAPKLLFHYYDKDFNNEADTPDNFQSRRPNTSFCFLDIRSPGLGDTAMYLCATSRDLPGGALSSYNEQFFGPGTRLTVL.

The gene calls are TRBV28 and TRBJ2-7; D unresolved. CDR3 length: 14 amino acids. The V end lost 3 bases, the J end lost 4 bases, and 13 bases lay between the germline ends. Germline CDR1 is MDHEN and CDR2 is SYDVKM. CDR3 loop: CASSFAGMAYEQYF. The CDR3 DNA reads TGTGCCAGCAGTTTTGCAGGTATGGCGTACGAGCAGTACTTC.

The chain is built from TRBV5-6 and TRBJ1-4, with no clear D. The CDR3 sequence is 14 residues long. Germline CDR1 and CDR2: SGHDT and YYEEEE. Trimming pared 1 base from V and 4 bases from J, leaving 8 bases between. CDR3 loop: CASSLLPDNEKLFF. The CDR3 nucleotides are TGTGCCAGCAGCTTGTTGCCAGATAATGAAAAACTGTTTTTT. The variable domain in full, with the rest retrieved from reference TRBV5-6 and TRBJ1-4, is DAGVTQSPTHLIKTRGQQVTLRCSPKSGHDTVSWYQQALGQGPQFIFQYYEEEERQRGNFPDRFSGHQFPNYSSELNVNALLLGDSALYLCASSLLPDNEKLFFGSGTQLSVL.

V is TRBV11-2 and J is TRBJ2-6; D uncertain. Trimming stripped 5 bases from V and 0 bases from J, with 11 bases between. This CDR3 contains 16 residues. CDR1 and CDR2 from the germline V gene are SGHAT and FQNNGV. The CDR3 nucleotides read TGTGCCAGCAGCCGATCGCACACCTCTGGGGCCAACGTCCTGACTTTC. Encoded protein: CASSRSHTSGANVLTF.

The CDR3 loop is CASRTGGGSYEQYV. As DNA, the CDR3 is TGTGCCAGCCGGACAGGGGGCGGCTCCTACGAGCAGTACGTC. The J gene is TRBJ2-7, the V gene TRBV2, with TRBD1 matching 11 bases. The CDR3 covers 14 residues. Germline V gives CDR1 SNHLY, CDR2 FYNNEI. With V trimmed by 8 bases and J by 0 bases, 3 bases remained unmatched.

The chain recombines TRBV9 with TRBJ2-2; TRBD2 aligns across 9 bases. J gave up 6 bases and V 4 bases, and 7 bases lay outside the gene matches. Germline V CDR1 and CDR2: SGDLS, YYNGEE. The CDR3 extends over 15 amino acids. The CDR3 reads CASSTRGRASGELFF. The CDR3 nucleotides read TGTGCCAGCAGCACACGCGGGAGGGCCTCCGGGGAGCTGTTTTTT.

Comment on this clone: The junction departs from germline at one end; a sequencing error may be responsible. CDR3 protein: CASRHGDRSYGYTF. The CDR3 nucleotides read TGTGCCAGCAGACACGGCGACAGGAGTTATGGCTACACCTTC. The rearrangement links TRBV5-1 to TRBJ1-2; weak D call: TRBD1 (6 bases). Germline loops: CDR1 SGHRS, CDR2 YFSETQ. This CDR3 region has 14 residues.

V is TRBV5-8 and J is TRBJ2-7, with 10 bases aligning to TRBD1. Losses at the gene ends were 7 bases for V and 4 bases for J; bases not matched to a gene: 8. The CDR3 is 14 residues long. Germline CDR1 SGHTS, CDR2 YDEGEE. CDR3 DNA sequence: TGTGCCAGCTCCAGGAGACAGGGGGCTTACGAGCAGTACTTC. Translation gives CASSRRQGAYEQYF.

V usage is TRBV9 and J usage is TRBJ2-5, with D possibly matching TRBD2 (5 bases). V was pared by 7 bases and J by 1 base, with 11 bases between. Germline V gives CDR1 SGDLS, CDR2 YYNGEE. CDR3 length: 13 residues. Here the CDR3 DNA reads TGTGCCAGCGGCCGGAGCGGCCAAGAGACCCAGTACTTC. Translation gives CASGRSGQETQYF.

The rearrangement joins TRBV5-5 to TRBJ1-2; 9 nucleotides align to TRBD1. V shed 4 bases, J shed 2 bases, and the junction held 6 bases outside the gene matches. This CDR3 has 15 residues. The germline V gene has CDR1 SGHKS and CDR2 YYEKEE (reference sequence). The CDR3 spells CASSHYRGLNYGYTF. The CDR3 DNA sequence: TGTGCCAGCAGCCACTACAGGGGGCTAAACTATGGCTACACCTTC.

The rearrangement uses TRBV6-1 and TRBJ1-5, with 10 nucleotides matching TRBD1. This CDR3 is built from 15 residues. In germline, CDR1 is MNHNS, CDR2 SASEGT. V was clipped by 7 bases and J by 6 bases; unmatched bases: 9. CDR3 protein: CASTNPGQGIQPQHF. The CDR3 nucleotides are TGTGCCAGCACCAACCCGGGACAGGGGATTCAGCCCCAGCATTTT.

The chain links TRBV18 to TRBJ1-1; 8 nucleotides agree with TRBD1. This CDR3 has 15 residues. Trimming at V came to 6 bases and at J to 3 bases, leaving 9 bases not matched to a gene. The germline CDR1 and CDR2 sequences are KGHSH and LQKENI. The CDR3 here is CASSQGAQEHTEAFF. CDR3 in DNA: TGTGCCAGCTCTCAGGGGGCGCAGGAACACACTGAAGCTTTCTTT.

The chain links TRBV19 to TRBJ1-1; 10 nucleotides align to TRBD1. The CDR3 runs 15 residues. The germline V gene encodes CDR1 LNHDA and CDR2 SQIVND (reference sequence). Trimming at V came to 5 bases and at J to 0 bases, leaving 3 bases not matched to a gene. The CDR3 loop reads CASSLGTGVNTEAFF. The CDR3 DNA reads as TGTGCCAGTAGTTTAGGGACAGGGGTGAACACTGAAGCTTTCTTT.

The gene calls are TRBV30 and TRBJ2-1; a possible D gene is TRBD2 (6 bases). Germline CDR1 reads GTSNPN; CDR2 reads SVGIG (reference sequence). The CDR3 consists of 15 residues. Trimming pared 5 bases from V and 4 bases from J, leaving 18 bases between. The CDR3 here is CAWDKGLPLYNEQFF. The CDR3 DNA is TGTGCCTGGGACAAGGGACTCCCACTTTACAATGAGCAGTTCTTC.

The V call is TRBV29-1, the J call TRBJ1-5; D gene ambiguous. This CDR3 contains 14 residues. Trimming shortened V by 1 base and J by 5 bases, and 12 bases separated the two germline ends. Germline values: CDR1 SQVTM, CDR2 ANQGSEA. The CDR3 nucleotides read TGCAGCGTTGAAGTCGCGGGAACCGATCAGCCCCAGCATTTT. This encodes CSVEVAGTDQPQHF.

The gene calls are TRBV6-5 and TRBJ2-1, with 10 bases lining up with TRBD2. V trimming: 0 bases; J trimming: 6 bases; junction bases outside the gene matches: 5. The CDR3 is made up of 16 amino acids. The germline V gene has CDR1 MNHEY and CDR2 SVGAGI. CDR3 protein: CASSYSPAGGTNEQFF. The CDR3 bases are TGTGCCAGCAGTTACTCCCCAGCGGGGGGGACCAATGAGCAGTTCTTC.

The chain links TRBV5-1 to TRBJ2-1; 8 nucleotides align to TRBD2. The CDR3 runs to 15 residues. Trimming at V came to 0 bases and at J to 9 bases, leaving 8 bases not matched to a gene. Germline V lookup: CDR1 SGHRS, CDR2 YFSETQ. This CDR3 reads CASSLAAGGSSEQFF. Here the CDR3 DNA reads TGCGCCAGCAGCTTGGCGGCGGGAGGTTCTAGTGAGCAGTTCTTC.

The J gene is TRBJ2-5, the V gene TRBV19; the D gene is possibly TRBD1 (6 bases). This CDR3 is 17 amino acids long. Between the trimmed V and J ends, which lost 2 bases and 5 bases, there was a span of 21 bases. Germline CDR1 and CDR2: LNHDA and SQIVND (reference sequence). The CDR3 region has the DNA TGTGCCAGTAGTATAAATCCCGGACAGACCCGCCGGGAGACCCAGTACTTC. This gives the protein CASSINPGQTRRETQYF.

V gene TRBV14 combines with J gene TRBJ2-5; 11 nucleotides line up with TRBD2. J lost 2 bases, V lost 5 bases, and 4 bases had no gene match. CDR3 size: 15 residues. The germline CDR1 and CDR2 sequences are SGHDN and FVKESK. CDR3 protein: CASSGLAGQQETQYF. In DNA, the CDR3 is TGTGCCAGCAGCGGACTAGCGGGCCAACAAGAGACCCAGTACTTC.